The sequence of this T cell receptor (beta chain) was determined in a study of identical twins. Findings of the study overall: There is a chance that invariant MAIT and iNKT cells partially muddied zero-insertion analyses. Reduced insertions were recorded for abundant cord blood beta clonotypes, with no such pattern in memory repertoires. Twin pairs had excess sharing that was weaker in beta out-of-frame sequences.

Germline V CDR1 and CDR2: MRHNA, SNTAGT. The CDR3 runs 14 residues. TCRdb processed the 5' RACE reads anew with MiXCR; each CDR3 protein has one entry. The data contain 1.5 million to 2 million distinct CDR3 sequences, less than 40% of them seen just once; the ten biggest clones take up about 0.27%. Remarks on this clonotype: The target antigen is unknown. Sequence at one end of the junction differs from germline and may be a read error.

This TCR came from a newborn girl in good health. Source material: cord blood. The chain joins TRBV6-4 to TRBJ2-1; TRBD1 agrees at 8 bases. The CDR3 DNA reads as TGTGCCAGTAGTGAGGGACAGGACTTCAATGAGCAGTTCTTC. Protein sequence: CASSEGQDFNEQFF.